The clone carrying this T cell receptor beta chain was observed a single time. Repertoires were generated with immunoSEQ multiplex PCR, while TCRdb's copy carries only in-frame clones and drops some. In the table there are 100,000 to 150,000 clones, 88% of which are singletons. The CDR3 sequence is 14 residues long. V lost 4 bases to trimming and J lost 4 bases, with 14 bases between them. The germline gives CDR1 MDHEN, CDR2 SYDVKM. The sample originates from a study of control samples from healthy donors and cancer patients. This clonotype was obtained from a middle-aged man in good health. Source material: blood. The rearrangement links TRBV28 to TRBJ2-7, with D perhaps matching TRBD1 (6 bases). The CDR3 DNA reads TGTGCCAGCAGTTCCACCCGGACAGTTTACGAGCAGTACTTC. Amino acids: CASSSTRTVYEQYF.